This T cell receptor beta chain was identified in a study of T cell responses to AZD1222 COVID-19 vaccine. Whole-study findings and limits: Vaccination with two AZD1222 doses was followed by a rise in Spike-specific TCR breadth and depth. Close to half of spike-specific TCRs reportedly recognize unmutated variant regions. Most donors were white British, females outnumbered males, and clonal diversity was possibly underestimated.

As concerns this clone: No antigen is known for it.

Data came from immunoSEQ multiplex PCR; TCRdb stores just in-frame clones and leaves some out. The sample consists of some 130,000 clones, 85% to 95% of them appearing once. The germline V gene has CDR1 SGHVS and CDR2 FQNEAQ. With V trimmed by 5 bases and J by 8 bases, 11 bases remained unmatched. There are 14 residues in the CDR3. This sequence joins TRBV7-8 and TRBJ1-2; 7 nucleotides match TRBD1. The source is an adult in good health. The source material was peripheral blood, sampled on day 0 of AZD1222 vaccination. CDR3 sequence reads: CASSLATGVSGYTF. The CDR3 nucleotides are TGTGCCAGCAGCCTCGCCACAGGGGTATCGGGCTACACCTTC. Full variable domain (outside the CDR3, taken from reference TRBV7-8 and TRBJ1-2): GAGVSQSPRYKVAKRGQDVALRCDPISGHVSLFWYQQALGQGPEFLTYFQNEAQLDKSGLPSDRFFAERPEGSVSTLKIQRTQQEDSAVYLCASSLATGVSGYTFGSGTRLTVV.